Shown below are 7 T cell receptor beta chains from a single sample sequenced in a study of identical twins. Using its own MiXCR run on the 5' RACE reads, TCRdb lists one record per CDR3 protein. The data show some 730,000 distinct CDR3 sequences, 15% to 20% seen once. The same data also went into a second study, on T cells expressing NK-cell markers.

Sample: PBMCs. The receptors shown here come from a woman under 30 in good health.

The gene calls are TRBV10-3 and TRBJ2-7; possible D gene TRBD1, 7 bases. Germline V gives CDR1 ENHRY, CDR2 SYGVKD. Trimming shortened V by 2 bases and J by 4 bases, and 15 bases separated the two germline ends. CDR3 size: 15 residues. Here the CDR3 reads CAISEGDRAGYEQYF. The CDR3 nucleotides read TGTGCCATCAGTGAGGGGGACAGAGCGGGTTACGAGCAGTACTTC.

This clonotype was seen only a few times. The chain joins TRBV7-8 to TRBJ1-2; weak D call: TRBD1 (5 bases). Germline lookup yields CDR1 SGHVS and CDR2 FQNEAQ. V lost 1 base, J lost 5 bases, and 11 bases lay in between. The CDR3 is 14 residues long. CDR3 sequence: CASSLDGARYGYTF. DNA for the CDR3: TGTGCCAGCAGCTTAGATGGGGCTCGTTATGGCTACACCTTC.

The V call is TRBV20-1, the J call TRBJ2-3; perhaps D is TRBD1 or TRBD2 (6 bases each). The CDR3 spans 13 residues. CDR1 and CDR2 (germline): DFQATT, SNEGSKA (reference sequence). V was cut by 4 bases and J by 5 bases, with 13 bases left in between. This CDR3 reads CSANGGHLDTQYF. The CDR3 bases are TGCAGTGCTAACGGGGGACATCTAGATACGCAGTATTTT.

This clonotype was detected only a few times. The rearrangement joins TRBV5-6 to TRBJ2-3, with 11 bases identical to TRBD2. Trimming removed 4 bases from V and 9 bases from J; junction bases left unmatched: 7. The CDR3 is 14 amino acids. Germline lookup yields CDR1 SGHDT and CDR2 YYEEEE. The CDR3 loop reads CASSLAGGQGTQYF. The CDR3 DNA follows: TGTGCCAGCAGCCTAGCGGGAGGCCAGGGGACGCAGTATTTT.

This clonotype was seen only a few times. The gene calls are TRBV11-2 and TRBJ1-2; D may be TRBD1 (6 bases). CDR3 size: 14 residues. V shed 5 bases and J shed 3 bases, with 13 bases lying between them. Germline CDR1 reads SGHAT; CDR2 reads FQNNGV. The CDR3 region is CASSPGAEDYGYTF. CDR3 DNA: TGTGCCAGCAGCCCAGGGGCGGAAGACTATGGCTACACCTTC.

This clonotype was observed a few times. This chain joins TRBV7-9 and TRBJ2-5; D not certain. Trimming cost V 6 bases and J 3 bases, with 11 bases left between them. CDR1 is SEHNR and CDR2 is FQNEAQ in the germline V gene (reference sequence). This CDR3 region has 13 residues. CDR3 sequence: CASSHAAKETQYF. The DNA for the CDR3 is TGTGCCAGCAGTCACGCGGCTAAAGAGACCCAGTACTTC.

This clonotype was observed many times. The chain employs TRBV5-1 and TRBJ2-7; 10 bases are a match to TRBD2. The CDR3 covers 15 residues. J lost 4 bases, V lost 0 bases, and 4 bases had no gene match. Per the germline V gene, CDR1 is SGHRS and CDR2 is YFSETQ. The CDR3 spells CASSLVLAGDYEQYF. The CDR3 DNA sequence: TGCGCCAGCAGCTTGGTTCTAGCGGGAGATTACGAGCAGTACTTC.